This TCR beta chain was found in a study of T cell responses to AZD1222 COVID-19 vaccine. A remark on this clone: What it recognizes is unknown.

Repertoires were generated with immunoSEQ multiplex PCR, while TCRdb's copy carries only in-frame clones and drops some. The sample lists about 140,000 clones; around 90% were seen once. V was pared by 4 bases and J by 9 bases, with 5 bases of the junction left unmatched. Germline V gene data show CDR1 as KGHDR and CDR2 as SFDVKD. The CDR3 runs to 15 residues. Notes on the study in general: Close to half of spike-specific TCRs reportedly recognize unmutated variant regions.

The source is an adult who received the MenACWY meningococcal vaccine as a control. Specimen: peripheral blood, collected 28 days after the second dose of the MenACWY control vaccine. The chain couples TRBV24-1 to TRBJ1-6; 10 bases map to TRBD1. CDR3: CATSETRTGGSPLHF. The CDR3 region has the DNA TGTGCCACCAGTGAGACCCGGACAGGGGGTTCACCCCTCCACTTT.